The present entry profiles one TCR beta chain with its context. CDR3 length: 15 residues. With V trimmed by 2 bases and J by 8 bases, 2 bases remained unmatched. The germline V gene encodes CDR1 MNHEY and CDR2 SVGEGT. The authors' processing: Amplified reference gene primers provided the basis for estimating nucleated cell counts. Generated by immunoSEQ multiplex PCR, the TCRdb table keeps only in-frame clones and is missing some. The V and J calls and clone size are taken from that table; D and trimming were inferred from the DNA. The sample lists some 150,000 clones, over 80% occurring once. These data are taken from a study of blood T cell repertoires in COVID-19. Study background: The United States, Italy and Spain provided the acute and convalescent COVID-19 samples. T cells, B-cell-depleted T cells, or PBMCs supplied cDNA or gDNA.

The origin of this receptor is a woman in her 70s with acute or convalescent COVID-19. The chain carries TRBV6-2 or TRBV6-3 and TRBJ2-1; 14 bases align to TRBD2. The sequenced sample was peripheral blood. CDR3 coding DNA: TGTGCCAGCAGTTACCAGACTAGCGGGAGGGATGAGCAGTTCTTC. Translating it yields CASSYQTSGRDEQFF.